This T cell receptor beta chain was observed in a study of T cells after yellow fever vaccination. Broader study findings: The study re-detected most primary-vaccination clones after the booster (about 96% CD4, approximately 87% CD8). Relatively few clonotypes were ones that appeared in both CD4 and CD8 compartments.

It was through 5'RACE template switching that TCR cDNA was made, with a universal primer site and UMIs added. MiXCR, run by TCRdb on the 5' RACE reads, gives a single entry per CDR3 protein. The data hold approximately 340,000 distinct CDR3 sequences, with 8.5% to 10% observed a single time. This clonotype came up many times. Its specificity is unknown. V shed 0 bases, J shed 9 bases, and the junction held 4 bases outside the gene matches. The CDR3 loop spans 16 amino acids. From germline, CDR1 is LGHNA and CDR2 YNFKEQ. The V and J genes are TRBV4-2 and TRBJ1-6; 11 bases match TRBD1. Sequencing was performed on PBMCs, taken on the day of the first yellow fever vaccination. The origin of this receptor is a man between 18 and 35 years old who received the YFV17D yellow fever vaccine. CDR3 coding DNA: TGTGCCAGCAGCCAAGATCGGGGGACAGGGGGTTCACCCCTCCACTTT. It yields the protein CASSQDRGTGGSPLHF.